Listed here are 14 T cell receptor beta chains from one sample, sequenced in a study of CD8 T cells in Susac syndrome (dated by TCRdb to about 2019). The library was produced with the immunoSEQ multiplex PCR assay. RNA was extracted using the RNeasy kit, and roughly 0.5 to 1 ug of the RNA was reverse transcribed with random hexamers. TCRdb reran the public reads through fastp at Q25 and MiXCR, keeping productive beta chains. Rows merge per CDR3 protein into single entries with the most common DNA and genes. The sample table contains 150,000 to 200,000 distinct CDR3 sequences; only one count was recorded for roughly 91% of them. Over 0.075% of the sample goes to the ten largest clones. Sequences were obtained from CD4+ T cells from PBMCs. These receptors originate from a human donor with Susac syndrome.

The table lists this clonotype with a count of one. V is TRBV30 and J is TRBJ1-2; no definite D call. Germline loops: CDR1 GTSNPN, CDR2 SVGIG (reference sequence). V was shortened by 2 bases and J by 7 bases, with 11 bases between the two germline ends. This CDR3 is 12 amino acids long. In nucleotides, the CDR3 is TGTGCCTGGAGTCGGGTATCGGGTGGCTACACCTTC. This encodes CAWSRVSGGYTF.

The genes are TRBV11-2 and TRBJ1-1; D gene unclear. The CDR3 consists of 11 residues. Germline values: CDR1 SGHAT, CDR2 FQNNGV. Trimming pared 4 bases from V and 9 bases from J, leaving 9 bases between. CDR3 DNA sequence: TGTGCCAGCAGCTCGCCCAGCCAAGCTTTCTTT. It codes for CASSSPSQAFF.

The chain links TRBV4-2 to TRBJ2-7; 7 bases line up with TRBD2. CDR3 length equals 15 residues. CDR1 and CDR2 from the germline V gene are LGHNA and YNFKEQ. V trimming: 5 bases; J trimming: 0 bases; junction bases outside the gene matches: 7. The CDR3 loop reads CASSSQTSPSYEQYF. The CDR3 DNA reads TGTGCCAGCAGCTCCCAGACTAGCCCCTCCTACGAGCAGTACTTC.

This clonotype has more than one count but fewer than ten. This chain joins TRBV6-5 and TRBJ2-2; possible D gene TRBD1, 6 bases. This CDR3 region has 13 residues. Germline values: CDR1 MNHEY, CDR2 SVGAGI. V was pared by 4 bases and J by 6 bases, with 9 bases between. CDR3 DNA: TGTGCCAGCAGTTTACAGGGAGCCGGGGAGCTGTTTTTT. Protein: CASSLQGAGELFF.

The DNA of the CDR3 is TGCAGTGCTAGCTCGCGGGGGAGGAATTCACCCCTCCACTTT. It is translated as CSASSRGRNSPLHF. The V gene is TRBV20-1, the J gene TRBJ1-6; possible D gene TRBD1, 5 bases. The CDR3 consists of 14 residues. The V end lost 3 bases, the J end lost 7 bases, and 13 bases lay between the germline ends. Germline loops: CDR1 DFQATT, CDR2 SNEGSKA (reference sequence).

The V call is TRBV6-6, the J call TRBJ2-3; 7 bases are shared with TRBD1. V gave up 7 bases and J gave up 1 base; unmatched junction bases: 2. The length of the CDR3 is 13 residues. CDR1 is MNHNY, CDR2 SVGAGI, per germline (reference sequence). The CDR3 region has the DNA TGTGCCAGCACCGGACAGGGCACAGATACGCAGTATTTT. Protein: CASTGQGTDTQYF.

The chain joins TRBV7-3 to TRBJ2-1; possibly TRBD1 for D (5 bases). The germline V and J ends were trimmed by 5 bases and 5 bases, with 16 bases remaining between them. Germline V CDR1 and CDR2: SGHTA, FQGTGA. The CDR3 consists of 15 residues. DNA of the CDR3: TGTGCCAGCAGCCCCGCCGGACACCGAAACAATGAGCAGTTCTTC. Its protein is CASSPAGHRNNEQFF.

The J gene is TRBJ2-1, the V gene TRBV24-1; no clear D gene. Germline V CDR1 and CDR2: KGHDR, SFDVKD. V lost 1 base, J lost 0 bases, and 9 bases lay in between. The CDR3 is made up of 16 amino acids. CDR3 DNA sequence: TGTGCCACCAGTGATTTCGGGTCGAGCTCCTACAATGAGCAGTTCTTC. Its translation: CATSDFGSSSYNEQFF.

The rearrangement uses TRBV7-3 and TRBJ2-1; no definite D call. The germline gives CDR1 SGHTA, CDR2 FQGTGA. CDR3 size: 13 residues. Trimming stripped 0 bases from V and 5 bases from J, with 5 bases between. The CDR3 loop reads CASSLTSNNEQFF. The CDR3 nucleotides read TGTGCCAGCAGCTTAACGAGTAACAATGAGCAGTTCTTC.

This rearrangement joins TRBV20-1 to TRBJ2-3, with D perhaps assigned TRBD1 or TRBD2 (6 bases each). Trimming removed 4 bases from V and 0 bases from J, with 26 bases in between. CDR3 length: 19 residues. The germline V gene has CDR1 DFQATT and CDR2 SNEGSKA (reference sequence). CDR3 DNA: TGCAGTGCTATTCCCGACAGGTCAGGGCGCGGGGCTAGCACAGATACGCAGTATTTT. Translating gives CSAIPDRSGRGASTDTQYF.

The genes are TRBV2 and TRBJ1-1, with TRBD1 identical over 9 bases. V was pared by 3 bases and J by 0 bases, with 2 bases of the junction left unmatched. There are 15 residues in the CDR3. From germline, CDR1 is SNHLY and CDR2 FYNNEI. This CDR3 reads CASSEGQGLNTEAFF. The CDR3, as DNA: TGTGCCAGCAGTGAGGGACAGGGATTGAACACTGAAGCTTTCTTT.

The chain employs TRBV20-1 and TRBJ1-4; tentatively, D is TRBD1 (5 bases). Germline CDR1 and CDR2: DFQATT and SNEGSKA (reference sequence). CDR3 length: 12 amino acids. Deletions cut 6 bases from V and 8 bases from J, with 13 bases between. The CDR3: CSARWGEEKLFF. CDR3 bases: TGCAGTGCCCGGTGGGGGGAGGAAAAACTGTTTTTT.

The chain has TRBV11-2 and TRBJ2-5, with D possibly being TRBD1 (5 bases). The V end was cut by 3 bases, the J end by 3 bases, with 8 bases between. CDR3 length equals 13 residues. CDR1 is SGHAT, CDR2 FQNNGV, per germline. The CDR3 coding sequence is TGTGCCAGCAGCTTCGGACAAGAAGAGACCCAGTACTTC. Translated: CASSFGQEETQYF.

Note on this clonotype: Sequence at one end of the junction differs from germline and may be a read error. The chain couples TRBV5-1 to TRBJ2-7, with no clear D. The CDR3 sequence is 11 residues long. Germline CDR1 is SGHRS and CDR2 is YFSETQ. CDR3 nucleotide sequence: TGTGCCAGCAGTCAGAACTACGAGCAGTACTTC. It yields the protein CASSQNYEQYF.